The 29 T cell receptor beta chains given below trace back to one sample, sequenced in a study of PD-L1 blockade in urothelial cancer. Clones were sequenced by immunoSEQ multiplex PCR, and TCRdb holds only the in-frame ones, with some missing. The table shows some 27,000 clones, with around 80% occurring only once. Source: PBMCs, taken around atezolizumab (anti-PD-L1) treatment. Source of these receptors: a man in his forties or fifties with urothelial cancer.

CDR3 sequence reads: CASSRTSYEQFF. The CDR3 DNA sequence: TGTGCCAGCAGCCGGACTAGTTATGAGCAGTTCTTC. The chain is built from TRBV5-4 and TRBJ2-1, with TRBD2 identical over 7 bases. Germline V gene data show CDR1 as SGHNT and CDR2 as YYREEE (reference sequence). The CDR3 runs 12 residues. With 4 bases clipped from V and 8 bases from J, the junction kept 3 bases outside the gene matches.

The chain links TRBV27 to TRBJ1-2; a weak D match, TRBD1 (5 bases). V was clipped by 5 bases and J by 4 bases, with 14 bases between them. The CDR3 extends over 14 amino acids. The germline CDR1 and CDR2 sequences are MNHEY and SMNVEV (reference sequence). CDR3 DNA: TGTGCCAGCAGTCCTACCCCAGGGATCTATGGCTACACCTTC. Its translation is CASSPTPGIYGYTF.

As DNA, the CDR3 is TGTGCCAGCAGCTTAGGCACTAACACCGGGGAGCTGTTTTTT. As protein: CASSLGTNTGELFF. The V and J genes are TRBV7-8 and TRBJ2-2; D gene ambiguous. Germline lookup yields CDR1 SGHVS and CDR2 FQNEAQ. The CDR3 spans 14 residues. V was trimmed by 1 base and J by 2 bases, leaving 5 bases between them.

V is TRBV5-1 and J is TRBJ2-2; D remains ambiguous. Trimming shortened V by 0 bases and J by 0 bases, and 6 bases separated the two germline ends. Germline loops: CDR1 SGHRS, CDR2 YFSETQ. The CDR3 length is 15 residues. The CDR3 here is CASSLDNANTGELFF. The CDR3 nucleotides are TGCGCCAGCAGCTTGGACAACGCGAACACCGGGGAGCTGTTTTTT.

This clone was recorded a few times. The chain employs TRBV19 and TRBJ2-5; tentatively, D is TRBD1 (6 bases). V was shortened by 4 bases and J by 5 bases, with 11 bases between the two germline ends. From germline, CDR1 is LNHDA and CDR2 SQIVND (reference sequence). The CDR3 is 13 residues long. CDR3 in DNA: TGTGCCAGTAGTAGGGACACGGGGGAGACCCAGTACTTC. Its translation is CASSRDTGETQYF. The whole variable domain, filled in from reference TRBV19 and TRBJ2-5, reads DGGITQSPKYLFRKEGQNVTLSCEQNLNHDAMYWYRQDPGQGLRLIYYSQIVNDFQKGDIAEGYSVSREKKESFPLTVTSAQKNPTAFYLCASSRDTGETQYFGPGTRLLVL.

The DNA of the CDR3 is TGTGCCAGTAGTGTCACGAGACTAGAGAAAGAGACCCAGTACTTC. It encodes CASSVTRLEKETQYF. The rearrangement joins TRBV19 to TRBJ2-5, with D perhaps TRBD2 (6 bases). CDR3 length equals 15 residues. Trimming stripped 5 bases from V and 3 bases from J, with 16 bases between. Germline loops: CDR1 LNHDA, CDR2 SQIVND (reference sequence).

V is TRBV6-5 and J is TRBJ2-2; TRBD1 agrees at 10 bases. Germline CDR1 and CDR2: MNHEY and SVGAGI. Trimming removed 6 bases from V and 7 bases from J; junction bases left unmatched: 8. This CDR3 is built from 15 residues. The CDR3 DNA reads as TGTGCCAGCAGAATCGACAGGGGGCGCGTCGGGGAGCTGTTTTTT. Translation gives CASRIDRGRVGELFF.

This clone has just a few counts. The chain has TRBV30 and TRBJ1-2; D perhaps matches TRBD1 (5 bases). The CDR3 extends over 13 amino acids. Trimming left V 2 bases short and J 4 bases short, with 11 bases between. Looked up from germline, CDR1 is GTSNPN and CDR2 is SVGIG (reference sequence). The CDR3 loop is CAWSWGEGYGYTF. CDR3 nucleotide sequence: TGTGCCTGGAGTTGGGGGGAAGGCTATGGCTACACCTTC.

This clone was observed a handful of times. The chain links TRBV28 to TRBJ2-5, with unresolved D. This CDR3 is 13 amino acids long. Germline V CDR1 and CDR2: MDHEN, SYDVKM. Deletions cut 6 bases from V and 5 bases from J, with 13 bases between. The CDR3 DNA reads TGTGCCAGCAGCTCCTCAGGTCGGGAGACCCAGTACTTC. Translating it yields CASSSSGRETQYF.

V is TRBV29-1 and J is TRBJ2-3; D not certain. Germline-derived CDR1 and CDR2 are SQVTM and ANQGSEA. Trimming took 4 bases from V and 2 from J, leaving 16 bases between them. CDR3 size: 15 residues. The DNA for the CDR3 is TGCAGCGTTGGACCATCATACACTACCACAGATACGCAGTATTTT. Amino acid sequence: CSVGPSYTTTDTQYF.

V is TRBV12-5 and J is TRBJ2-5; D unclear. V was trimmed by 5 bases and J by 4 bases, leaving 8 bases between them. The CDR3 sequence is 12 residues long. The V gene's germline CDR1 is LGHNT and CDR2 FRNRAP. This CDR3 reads CASGPPGETQYF. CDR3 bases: TGTGCTAGTGGTCCCCCCGGAGAGACCCAGTACTTC.

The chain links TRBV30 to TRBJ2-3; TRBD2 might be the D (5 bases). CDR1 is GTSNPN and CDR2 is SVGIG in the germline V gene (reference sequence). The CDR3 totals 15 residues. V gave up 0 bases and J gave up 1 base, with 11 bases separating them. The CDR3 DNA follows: TGTGCCTGGAGTGTACAAGGACTCCGCACAGATACGCAGTATTTT. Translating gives CAWSVQGLRTDTQYF.

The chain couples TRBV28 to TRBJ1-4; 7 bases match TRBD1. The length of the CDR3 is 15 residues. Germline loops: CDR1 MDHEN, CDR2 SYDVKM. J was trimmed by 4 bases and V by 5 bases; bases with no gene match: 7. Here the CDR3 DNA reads TGTGCCAGCAGTGCGCCAGGGGGGAGTAATGAAAAACTGTTTTTT. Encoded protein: CASSAPGGSNEKLFF.

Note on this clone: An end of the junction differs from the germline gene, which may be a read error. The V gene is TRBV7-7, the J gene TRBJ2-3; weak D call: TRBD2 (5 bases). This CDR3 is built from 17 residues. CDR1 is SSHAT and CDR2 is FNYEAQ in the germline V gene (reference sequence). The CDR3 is CASSLGVGAGRTDTQYF. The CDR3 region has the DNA TGTGCTAGCAGCTTAGGCGTTGGCGCGGGCCGCACAGATACGCAGTATTTT.

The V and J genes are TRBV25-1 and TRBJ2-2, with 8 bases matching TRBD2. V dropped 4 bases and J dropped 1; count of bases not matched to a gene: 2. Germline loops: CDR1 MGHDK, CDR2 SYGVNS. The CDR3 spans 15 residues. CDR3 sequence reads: CASSASGLNTGELFF. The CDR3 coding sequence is TGTGCCAGCAGTGCTAGCGGGCTGAACACCGGGGAGCTGTTTTTT.

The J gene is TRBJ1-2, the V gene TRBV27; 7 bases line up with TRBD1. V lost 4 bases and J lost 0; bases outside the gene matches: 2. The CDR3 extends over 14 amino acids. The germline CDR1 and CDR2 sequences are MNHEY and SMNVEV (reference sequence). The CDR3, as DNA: TGTGCCAGCAGTTCCGGGACAGCTAACTATGGCTACACCTTC. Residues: CASSSGTANYGYTF.

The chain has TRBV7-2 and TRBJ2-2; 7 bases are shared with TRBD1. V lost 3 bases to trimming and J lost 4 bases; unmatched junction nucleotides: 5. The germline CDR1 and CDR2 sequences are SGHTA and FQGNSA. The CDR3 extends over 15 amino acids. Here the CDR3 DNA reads TGTGCCAGCAGCTTGGACAGGTTATTCACCGGGGAGCTGTTTTTT. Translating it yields CASSLDRLFTGELFF.

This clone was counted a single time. CDR3 sequence: CASSYSRSSEQFF. CDR3 sequence (DNA): TGTGCCAGCAGTTACTCGAGGTCCTCTGAGCAGTTCTTC. This rearrangement joins TRBV6-5 to TRBJ2-1; D not certain. The CDR3 extends over 13 amino acids. Germline V gene lookup returns CDR1 MNHEY and CDR2 SVGAGI. Trimming left V 0 bases short and J 9 bases short, with 9 bases between.

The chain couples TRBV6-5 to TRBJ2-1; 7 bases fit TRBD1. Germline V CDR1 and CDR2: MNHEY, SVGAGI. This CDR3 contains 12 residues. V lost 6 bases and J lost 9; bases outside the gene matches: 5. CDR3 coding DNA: TGTGCCAGCAGCAAGACAGGGTTTGAGCAGTTCTTC. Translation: CASSKTGFEQFF.

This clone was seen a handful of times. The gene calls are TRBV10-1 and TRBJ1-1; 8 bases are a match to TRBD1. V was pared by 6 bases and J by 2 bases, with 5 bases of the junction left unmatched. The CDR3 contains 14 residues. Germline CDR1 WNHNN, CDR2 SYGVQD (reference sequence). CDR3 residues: CASSPGTGNTEAFF. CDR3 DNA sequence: TGCGCCAGCAGCCCCGGGACAGGTAACACTGAAGCTTTCTTT.

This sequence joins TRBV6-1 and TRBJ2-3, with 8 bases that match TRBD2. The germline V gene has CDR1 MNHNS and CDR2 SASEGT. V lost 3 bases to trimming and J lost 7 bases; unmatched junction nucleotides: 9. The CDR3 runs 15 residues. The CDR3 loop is CASSEGLGDTNTQYF. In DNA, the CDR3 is TGTGCCAGCAGTGAGGGACTAGGGGACACGAATACGCAGTATTTT.

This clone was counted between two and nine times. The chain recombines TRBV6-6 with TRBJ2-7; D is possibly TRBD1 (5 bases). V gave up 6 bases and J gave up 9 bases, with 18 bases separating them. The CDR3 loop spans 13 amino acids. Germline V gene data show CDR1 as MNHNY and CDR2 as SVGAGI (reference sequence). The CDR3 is CASRSSEQAGQYF. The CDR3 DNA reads TGTGCCAGCAGATCGAGTGAACAGGCCGGGCAGTACTTC.

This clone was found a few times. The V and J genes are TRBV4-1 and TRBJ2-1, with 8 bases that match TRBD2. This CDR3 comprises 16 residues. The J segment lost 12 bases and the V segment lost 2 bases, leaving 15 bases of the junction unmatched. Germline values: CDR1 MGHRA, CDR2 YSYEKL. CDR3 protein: CASSQTKGVTGTRQFF. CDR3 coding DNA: TGCGCCAGCAGCCAAACCAAAGGCGTTACCGGGACTAGGCAGTTCTTC.

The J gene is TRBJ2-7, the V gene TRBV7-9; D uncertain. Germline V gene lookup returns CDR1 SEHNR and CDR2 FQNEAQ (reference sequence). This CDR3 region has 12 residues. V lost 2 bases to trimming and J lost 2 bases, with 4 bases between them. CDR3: CASSLTTYEQYF. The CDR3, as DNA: TGTGCCAGCAGCTTAACTACCTACGAGCAGTACTTC.

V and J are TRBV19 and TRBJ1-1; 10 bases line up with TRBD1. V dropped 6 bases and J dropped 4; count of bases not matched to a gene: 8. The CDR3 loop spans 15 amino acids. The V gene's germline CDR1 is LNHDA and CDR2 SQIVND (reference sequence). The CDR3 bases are TGTGCCAGTAGGCCCACCGGGACAGGGGTCACTGAAGCTTTCTTT. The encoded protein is CASRPTGTGVTEAFF.

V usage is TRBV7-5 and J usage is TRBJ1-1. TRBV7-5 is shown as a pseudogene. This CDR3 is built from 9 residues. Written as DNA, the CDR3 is TGTGCCAGAGGAGGGGAGGCTTTCTTT. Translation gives CARGGEAFF.

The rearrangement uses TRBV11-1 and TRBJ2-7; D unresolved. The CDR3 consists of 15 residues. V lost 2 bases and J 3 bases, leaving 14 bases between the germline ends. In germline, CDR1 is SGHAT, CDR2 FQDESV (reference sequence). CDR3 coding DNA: TGTGCCAGCAGCTTAACGGGTCAGTGGATCTACGAGCAGTACGTC. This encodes CASSLTGQWIYEQYV.

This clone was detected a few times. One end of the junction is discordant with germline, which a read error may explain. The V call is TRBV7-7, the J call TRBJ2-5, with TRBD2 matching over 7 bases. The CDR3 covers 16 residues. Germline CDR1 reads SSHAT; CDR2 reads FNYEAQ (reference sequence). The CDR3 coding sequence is TGTGCTAGCAGCTTAGCCCAGGGAGGGGTCCAAGAGACCCAGTACTTC. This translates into CASSLAQGGVQETQYF. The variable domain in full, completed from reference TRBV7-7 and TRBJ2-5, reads GAGVSQSPRYKVTKRGQDVTLRCDPISSHATLYWYQQALGQGPEFLTYFNYEAQPDKSGLPSDRFSAERPEGSISTLTIQRTEQRDSAMYRCASSLAQGGVQETQYFGPGTRLLVL.

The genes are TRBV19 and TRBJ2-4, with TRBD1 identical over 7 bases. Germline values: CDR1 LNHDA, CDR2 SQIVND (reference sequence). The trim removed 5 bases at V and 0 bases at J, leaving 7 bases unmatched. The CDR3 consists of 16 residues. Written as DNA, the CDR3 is TGTGCCAGTAGTGTGGACAGGAGGCTAGCCAAAAACATTCAGTACTTC. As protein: CASSVDRRLAKNIQYF.